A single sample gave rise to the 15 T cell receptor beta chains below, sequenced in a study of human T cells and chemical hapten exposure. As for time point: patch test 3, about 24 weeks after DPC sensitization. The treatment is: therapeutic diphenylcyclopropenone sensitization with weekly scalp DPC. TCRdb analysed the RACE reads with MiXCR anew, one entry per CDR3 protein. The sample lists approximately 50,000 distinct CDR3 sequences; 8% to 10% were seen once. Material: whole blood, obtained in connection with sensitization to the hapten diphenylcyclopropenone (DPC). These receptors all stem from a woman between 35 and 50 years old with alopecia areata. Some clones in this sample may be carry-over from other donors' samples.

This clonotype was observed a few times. The CDR3 sequence: CSARDQGQIKIDTQYF. Written as DNA, the CDR3 is TGCAGTGCTAGAGATCAGGGGCAAATCAAGATCGATACGCAGTATTTT. The rearrangement joins TRBV20-1 to TRBJ2-3; TRBD1 might be the D (6 bases). Germline CDR1 and CDR2: DFQATT and SNEGSKA (reference sequence). This CDR3 comprises 16 residues. V was shortened by 0 bases and J by 6 bases, with 19 bases between the two germline ends.

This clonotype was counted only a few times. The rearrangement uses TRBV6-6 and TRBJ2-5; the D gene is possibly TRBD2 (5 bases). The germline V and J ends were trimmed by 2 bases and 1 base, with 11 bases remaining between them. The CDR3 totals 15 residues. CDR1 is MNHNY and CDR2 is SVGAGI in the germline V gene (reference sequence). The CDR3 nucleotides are TGTGCCAGCAGTTACACGCAGCGGCCCCAAGAGACCCAGTACTTC. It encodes CASSYTQRPQETQYF.

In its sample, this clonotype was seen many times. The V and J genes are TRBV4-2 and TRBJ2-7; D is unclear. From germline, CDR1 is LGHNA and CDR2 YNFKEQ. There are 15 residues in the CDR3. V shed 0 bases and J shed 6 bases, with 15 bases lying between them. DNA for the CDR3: TGTGCCAGCAGCCAAGAAAGATACTCTTCTACCGAGCAGTACTTC. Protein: CASSQERYSSTEQYF.

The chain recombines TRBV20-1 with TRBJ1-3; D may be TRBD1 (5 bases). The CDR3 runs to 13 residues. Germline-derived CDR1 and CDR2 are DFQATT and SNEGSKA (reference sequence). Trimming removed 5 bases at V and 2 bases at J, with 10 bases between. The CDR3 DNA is TGCAGTGCTGGGCGGGGACCTGGAAACACCATATATTTT. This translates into CSAGRGPGNTIYF.

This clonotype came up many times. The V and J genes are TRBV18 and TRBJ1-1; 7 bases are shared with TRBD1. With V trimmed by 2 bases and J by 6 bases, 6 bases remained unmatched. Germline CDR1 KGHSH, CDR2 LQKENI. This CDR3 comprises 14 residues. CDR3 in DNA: TGTGCCAGCTCACCAAGGGGGCTCGGCGCTGAAGCTTTCTTT. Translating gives CASSPRGLGAEAFF.

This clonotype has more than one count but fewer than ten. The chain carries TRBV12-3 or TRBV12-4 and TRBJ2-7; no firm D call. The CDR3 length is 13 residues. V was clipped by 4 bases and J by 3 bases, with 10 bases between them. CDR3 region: CASSSRSYYEQYF. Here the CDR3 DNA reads TGTGCCAGCAGTTCCAGATCATACTACGAGCAGTACTTC.

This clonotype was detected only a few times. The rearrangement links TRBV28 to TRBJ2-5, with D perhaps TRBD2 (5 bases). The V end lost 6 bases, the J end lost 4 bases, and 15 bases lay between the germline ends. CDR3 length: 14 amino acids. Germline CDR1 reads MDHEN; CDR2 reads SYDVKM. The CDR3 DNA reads TGTGCCAGCAGATCTCGACCAGGAGGAGAGACCCAGTACTTC. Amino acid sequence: CASRSRPGGETQYF.

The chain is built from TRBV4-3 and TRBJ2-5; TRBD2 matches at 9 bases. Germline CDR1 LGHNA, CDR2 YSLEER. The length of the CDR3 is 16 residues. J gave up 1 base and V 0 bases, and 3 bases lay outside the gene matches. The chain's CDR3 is CASSQEPSGAQETQYF. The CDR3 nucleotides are TGCGCCAGCAGCCAAGAACCTAGCGGGGCCCAAGAGACCCAGTACTTC.

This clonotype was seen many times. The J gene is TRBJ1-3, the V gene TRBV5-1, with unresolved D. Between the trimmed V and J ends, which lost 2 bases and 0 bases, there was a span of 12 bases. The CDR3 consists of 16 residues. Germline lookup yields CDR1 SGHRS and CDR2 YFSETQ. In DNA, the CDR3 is TGCGCCAGCAGCTTCCGAGGACGGGACTCTGGAAACACCATATATTTT. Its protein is CASSFRGRDSGNTIYF.

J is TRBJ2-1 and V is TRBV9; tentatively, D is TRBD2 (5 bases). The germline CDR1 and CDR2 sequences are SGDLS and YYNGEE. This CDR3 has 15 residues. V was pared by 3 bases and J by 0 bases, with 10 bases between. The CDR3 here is CASSGLAASYNEQFF. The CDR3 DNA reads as TGTGCCAGCAGCGGGCTAGCAGCCTCCTACAATGAGCAGTTCTTC.

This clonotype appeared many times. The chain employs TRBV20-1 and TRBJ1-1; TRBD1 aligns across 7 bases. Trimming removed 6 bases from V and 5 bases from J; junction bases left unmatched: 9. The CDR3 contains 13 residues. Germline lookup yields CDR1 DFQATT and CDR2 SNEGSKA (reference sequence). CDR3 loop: CSAATGSVTEAFF. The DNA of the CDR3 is TGCAGTGCAGCGACAGGGAGCGTGACTGAAGCTTTCTTT.

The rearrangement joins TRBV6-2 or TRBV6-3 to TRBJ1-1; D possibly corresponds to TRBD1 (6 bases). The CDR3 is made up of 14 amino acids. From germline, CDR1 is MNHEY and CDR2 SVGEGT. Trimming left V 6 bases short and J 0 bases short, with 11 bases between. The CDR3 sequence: CASRTTGLNTEAFF. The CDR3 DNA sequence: TGTGCCAGCAGAACGACAGGTCTGAACACTGAAGCTTTCTTT.

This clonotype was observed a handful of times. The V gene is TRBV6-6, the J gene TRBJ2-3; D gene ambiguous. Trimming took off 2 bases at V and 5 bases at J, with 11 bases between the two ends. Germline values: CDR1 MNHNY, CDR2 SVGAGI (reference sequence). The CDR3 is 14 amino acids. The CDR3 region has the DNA TGTGCCAGCAGTTACCGGAGCGAGAAAGATACGCAGTATTTT. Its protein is CASSYRSEKDTQYF.

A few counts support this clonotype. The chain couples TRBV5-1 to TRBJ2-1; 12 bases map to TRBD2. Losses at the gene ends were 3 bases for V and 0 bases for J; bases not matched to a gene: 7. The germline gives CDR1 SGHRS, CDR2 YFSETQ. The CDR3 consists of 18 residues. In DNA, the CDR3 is TGCGCCAGCAGCTCGGGACTAGCGGGCCCCAGCTCCTACAATGAGCAGTTCTTC. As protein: CASSSGLAGPSSYNEQFF.

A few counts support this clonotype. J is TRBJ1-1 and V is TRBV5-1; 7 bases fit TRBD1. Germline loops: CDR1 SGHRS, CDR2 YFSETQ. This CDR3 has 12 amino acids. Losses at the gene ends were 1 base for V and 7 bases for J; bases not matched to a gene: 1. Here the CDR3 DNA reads TGCGCCAGCAGCTTGACAGGGGTTGAAGCTTTCTTT. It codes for CASSLTGVEAFF.